The 19 T cell receptor beta chains below all came from one sample that was sequenced in a study of blood T cell repertoires in COVID-19. Sequencing used immunoSEQ multiplex PCR; TCRdb keeps in-frame clones, though not all of them. The table shows 70,000 or so clones, with around 79% occurring only once. The sample consisted of peripheral blood. The receptors were gathered from a woman aged 65 to 85 with acute or convalescent COVID-19.

The count of this clone is one. The genes are TRBV2 and TRBJ1-3; possibly TRBD1 for D (6 bases). V was cut by 10 bases and J by 0 bases, with 13 bases left in between. CDR1 SNHLY and CDR2 FYNNEI come from the germline V gene. The length of the CDR3 is 14 residues. The CDR3: CATGQLLSGNTIYF. Here the CDR3 DNA reads TGTGCCACCGGACAGCTCCTCTCTGGAAACACCATATATTTT.

The V gene is TRBV28, the J gene TRBJ2-7, with TRBD1 identical over 8 bases. The trim removed 5 bases at V and 3 bases at J, leaving 9 bases unmatched. The CDR3 runs 15 residues. In germline, CDR1 is MDHEN, CDR2 SYDVKM. The CDR3 DNA follows: TGTGCCAGCAGTCCTCCCGGGACAGGCGGCTACGAGCAGTACTTC. Amino acid sequence: CASSPPGTGGYEQYF.

Only a few counts were recorded for this clone. The V and J genes are TRBV6-2 or TRBV6-3 and TRBJ2-7; 11 bases agree with TRBD2. This CDR3 is built from 16 residues. The junction had 8 bases not matched to a gene; V was cut back by 4 bases and J by 3 bases. From germline, CDR1 is MNHEY and CDR2 SVGEGT. The CDR3 DNA is TGTGCCAGCAGTTCGAGATCGGGACTAGCGGACTACGAGCAGTACTTC. Its translation is CASSSRSGLADYEQYF.

The chain carries TRBV27 and TRBJ1-6; TRBD1 agrees at 8 bases. Trimming cost V 5 bases and J 7 bases; bases outside gene matches: 7. The germline V gene has CDR1 MNHEY and CDR2 SMNVEV (reference sequence). The length of the CDR3 is 15 residues. For the CDR3, the DNA is TGTGCCAGCAGTGCATCAGGGACAGGAAATTCACCCCTCCACTTT. Protein: CASSASGTGNSPLHF.

The chain uses TRBV19 and TRBJ2-1, with D possibly being TRBD2 (6 bases). The CDR3 covers 16 residues. Trimming took 3 bases from V and 0 from J, leaving 12 bases between them. CDR1 is LNHDA, CDR2 SQIVND, per germline (reference sequence). In nucleotides, the CDR3 is TGTGCCAGTAGTATGACCGGACTAACCTCCTACAATGAGCAGTTCTTC. Its protein product is CASSMTGLTSYNEQFF.

V gene TRBV10-3 combines with J gene TRBJ2-1, with TRBD1 matching 7 bases. The CDR3 covers 17 residues. Germline V CDR1 and CDR2: ENHRY, SYGVKD. Trimming at V came to 0 bases and at J to 5 bases, leaving 10 bases not matched to a gene. As DNA, the CDR3 is TGTGCCATCAGTGAGTCTAAACAGGGGAGTGGACACAATGAGCAGTTCTTC. Protein: CAISESKQGSGHNEQFF.

The rearrangement joins TRBV7-9 to TRBJ2-7; D might be TRBD2 (6 bases). V lost 4 bases and J 3 bases, leaving 16 bases between the germline ends. CDR1 is SEHNR and CDR2 is FQNEAQ in the germline V gene (reference sequence). There are 15 residues in the CDR3. Here the CDR3 DNA reads TGTGCCAGCAGCTCGGGACTTAACGTGAACTACGAGCAGTACTTC. Its protein is CASSSGLNVNYEQYF.

The chain combines TRBV28 with TRBJ2-6; no clear D gene. CDR1 MDHEN and CDR2 SYDVKM come from the germline V gene. This CDR3 comprises 16 residues. The V gene lost 6 bases and the J gene lost 0 bases, with 12 bases spanning the gap. The CDR3 DNA sequence: TGTGCCAGCAGCCCCGTGAGCCCCTCTGGGGCCAACGTCCTGACTTTC. It yields the protein CASSPVSPSGANVLTF.

V and J are TRBV24-1 and TRBJ2-3, with 8 bases that match TRBD1. The CDR3 is made up of 14 amino acids. CDR1 is KGHDR, CDR2 SFDVKD, per germline. V trimming: 4 bases; J trimming: 5 bases; junction bases outside the gene matches: 4. The CDR3 DNA reads TGTGCCACCAGTGACACAGGGGGATTAGATACGCAGTATTTT. This encodes CATSDTGGLDTQYF.

The V call is TRBV15, the J call TRBJ1-5; 7 nucleotides line up with TRBD1. In germline, CDR1 is LNHNV, CDR2 YYDKDF (reference sequence). The CDR3 runs to 15 residues. Losses at the gene ends were 1 base for V and 3 bases for J; bases not matched to a gene: 3. The CDR3 sequence: CATSRATGVNQPQHF. In nucleotides, the CDR3 is TGTGCCACCAGCAGAGCCACAGGGGTCAATCAGCCCCAGCATTTT.

This sequence joins TRBV19 and TRBJ1-2, with D possibly matching TRBD1 (6 bases). Germline V lookup: CDR1 LNHDA, CDR2 SQIVND (reference sequence). CDR3 length equals 14 residues. V was cut by 6 bases and J by 4 bases, with 15 bases left in between. CDR3 nucleotides: TGTGCCAGTAGCTCGGTTTCGACAGGCTATGGCTACACCTTC. It specifies CASSSVSTGYGYTF. The full variable domain, in which reference TRBV19 and TRBJ1-2 provide the parts outside the CDR3, is DGGITQSPKYLFRKEGQNVTLSCEQNLNHDAMYWYRQDPGQGLRLIYYSQIVNDFQKGDIAEGYSVSREKKESFPLTVTSAQKNPTAFYLCASSSVSTGYGYTFGSGTRLTVV.

The gene calls are TRBV7-7 and TRBJ2-5; a possible D gene is TRBD2 (5 bases). V was pared by 2 bases and J by 3 bases, with 7 bases between. The CDR3 is 13 amino acids. Germline V gene data show CDR1 as SSHAT and CDR2 as FNYEAQ (reference sequence). The CDR3 loop is CASSLRGKETQYF. As DNA, the CDR3 is TGTGCCAGCAGCTTACGGGGAAAAGAGACCCAGTACTTC.

This sequence joins TRBV28 and TRBJ1-2, with 10 nucleotides matching TRBD1. The CDR3 is 14 amino acids. The V segment lost 4 bases and the J segment 6 bases; nucleotides outside the gene matches: 5. CDR1 MDHEN and CDR2 SYDVKM come from the germline V gene. CDR3 DNA sequence: TGTGCCAGCAGTTCCTCCGGACAGGGGGATGGCTACACCTTC. It is translated as CASSSSGQGDGYTF.

The rearrangement joins TRBV7-8 to TRBJ2-2; no definite D call. The CDR3 is 12 residues long. V was cut by 5 bases and J by 6 bases, with 7 bases left in between. The germline CDR1 and CDR2 sequences are SGHVS and FQNEAQ. CDR3 bases: TGTGCCAGCAGCCCTCCCCCCGGGGAGCTGTTTTTT. Its translation: CASSPPPGELFF.

This clone is a singleton in its sample. The J gene is TRBJ1-2, the V gene TRBV7-9, with 9 positions matching TRBD1. In germline, CDR1 is SEHNR, CDR2 FQNEAQ (reference sequence). The CDR3 spans 15 residues. The ends lost 3 bases at V and 0 bases at J; junction bases unmatched: 2. The CDR3 sequence is CASSFGTGPNYGYTF. CDR3 bases: TGTGCCAGCAGCTTTGGGACAGGGCCTAACTATGGCTACACCTTC.

Regarding this clone: Mismatch with germline at one junction end may stem from a read error. V usage is TRBV5-6 and J usage is TRBJ1-5; D unclear. The CDR3 runs to 15 residues. Per germline, CDR1 SGHDT and CDR2 YYEEEE. CDR3 coding DNA: TGTGCCAGCAGCTCCTTTGGCTCTAGCTATCAGCCCCAGCATTTT. This translates into CASSSFGSSYQPQHF. Filled out from reference TRBV5-6 and TRBJ1-5, the complete variable domain reads DAGVTQSPTHLIKTRGQQVTLRCSPKSGHDTVSWYQQALGQGPQFIFQYYEEEERQRGNFPDRFSGHQFPNYSSELNVNALLLGDSALYLCASSSFGSSYQPQHFGDGTRLSIL.

This sequence joins TRBV7-2 and TRBJ2-2; D unresolved. The CDR3 is made up of 13 amino acids. Between the trimmed V and J ends, which lost 5 bases and 6 bases, there was a span of 10 bases. The germline V gene encodes CDR1 SGHTA and CDR2 FQGNSA. This CDR3 reads CASSASTAGELFF. The DNA of the CDR3 is TGTGCCAGCAGCGCAAGTACGGCCGGGGAGCTGTTTTTT. The full variable domain, in which reference TRBV7-2 and TRBJ2-2 provide the parts outside the CDR3, is GAGVSQSPSNKVTEKGKDVELRCDPISGHTALYWYRQSLGQGLEFLIYFQGNSAPDKSGLPSDRFSAERTGGSVSTLTIQRTQQEDSAVYLCASSASTAGELFFGEGSRLTVL.

This clone was seen just once. Here the CDR3 reads CASSPYRDEKLFF. For the CDR3, the DNA is TGTGCCAGCTCACCATACCGGGATGAAAAACTGTTTTTT. The chain couples TRBV18 to TRBJ1-4; D gene unclear. Trimming left V 2 bases short and J 6 bases short, with 7 bases between. Germline V gives CDR1 KGHSH, CDR2 LQKENI. The CDR3 spans 13 residues.

This chain links TRBV9 with TRBJ1-3; D unresolved. The germline V gene encodes CDR1 SGDLS and CDR2 YYNGEE. The CDR3 runs 15 residues. Trimming took off 2 bases at V and 0 bases at J, with 9 bases between the two ends. The CDR3 loop reads CASSVSSVSGNTIYF. In nucleotides, the CDR3 is TGTGCCAGCAGCGTGTCGTCCGTCTCTGGAAACACCATATATTTT.